This paragraph reports one T cell receptor (beta chain). Its antigen remains unidentified. Base-call qualities are not available, and no considerably larger clone is one nucleotide away. At diagnosis, peripheral blood, uninvolved tumor-adjacent lung and tumor were collected and stored as a combination of fresh-frozen and FFPE material. For TCR repertoire profiling, blood samples were analyzed in the form of peripheral blood mononuclear cells. The data are from a study of T cells in localized non-small cell lung cancer (dated by TCRdb to 2018 to 2021). Context from the whole study: The study analyzed T cell repertoires of hundreds of early-stage NSCLC patients, comparing tumors and uninvolved tumor-adjacent lungs. The cohort consisted of a few hundred treatment-naive NSCLC patients whose localized lung tumors had been resected. A mean age of around 69 years was recorded for the NSCLC patients, of whom more than 120 were male and about a hundred were female.

CDR1 and CDR2 are read off the germline V gene as SGHNT and YENEEA. Compared with germline, V lacks 6 bases and J lacks 0 bases; bases without a gene match: 16. The CDR3 sequence holds 19 residues, the cysteine and phenylalanine included. Just CDR3 DNA is preserved here, 57 bases in frame from base 1. The research as a whole found: Uninvolved tumor-adjacent lung showed the highest T cell clonality, higher than tumor, which suggests more focused antigenic responses in the adjacent lung. Multi-region tumor sequencing was not performed, so intratumor heterogeneity could not be excluded. Because the study design was exploratory, TCR variables were selected using unadjusted p-values without false-discovery rate correction. A median of roughly 60 of the top 100 tumor clones turned up in the paired uninvolved adjacent lung, and under 30 of those clones also ranked among the top 100 of that same adjacent lung. Longer overall survival was associated with higher blood T cell density, whereas shorter survival was associated with higher adjacent-lung clonality.

The immunoSEQ Assay was used to sequence TCR beta CDR3 regions from DNA. Turning to the authors' computational methods: T cell density was computed as TCR beta template counts normalized to usable DNA estimated by amplifying housekeeping genes. Using the preseqR package, richness was estimated by extrapolating to 120,000 templates for tissue samples and 400,000 templates for PBMC samples. Clonality was taken to be one minus Pielou's evenness. Tissue-enriched TCRs were identified through differential abundance testing performed on productive amino-acid clonotypes, with a minimum total count of 5 and an alpha of 0.1. The Jaccard Index and the Morisita Overlap Index were used to quantify repertoire overlap between compartments. TCR beta CDR3s were clustered by GLIPH together with public tetramer-defined viral CDR3s, and at least three viral sequences plus V-gene enrichment were required for viral motifs. The immuneACCESS repertoire file appears here via TCRdb, limited to in-frame rearrangements. These files lack a portion of the clones; in checked studies, under half of the deficit traces to unresolved V genes, and the cause of the others is not known. V and J calls and clone size follow that table, whereas D and trimming were derived from the DNA. The sample table shows roughly 13,000 clones, and around 83% are seen once. The ten largest account for 58% of the sample.

This material consisted of peripheral blood, taken before any cancer treatment. This receptor chain uses TRBV11-3 and TRBJ2-3, and 9 junction bases match TRBD2. The sequence was obtained from a male donor older than 55 with stage III lung adenocarcinoma. For the CDR3, the sequence is CASSPGLAFDNPSTDTQYF. The nucleotides read TGTGCCAGCAGTCCAGGACTAGCGTTTGACAACCCTAGCACAGATACGCAGTATTTT.